These 9 T cell receptor beta chains were all obtained from the same sample, sequenced in a study of cytomegalovirus exposure and HLA in healthy donors. The primer mix had 60 Vbeta and 13 Jbeta primers. Some clones are missing from TCRdb's copy, which holds only in-frame ones; the method was immunoSEQ multiplex PCR. The sample has some 150,000 clones, about 72% seen once. Source material: PBMCs. The receptors stem from a human donor in good health.

With regard to this clone: Other DNA sequences in the same sample also yield this CDR3. The CDR3 DNA sequence: TGTGCCAGCAGCGTAGGGGGCCGAACCTATGGCTACACCTTC. It codes for CASSVGGRTYGYTF. This sequence joins TRBV9 and TRBJ1-2; TRBD1 is a possible D gene (5 bases). CDR3 size: 14 residues. CDR1 is SGDLS, CDR2 YYNGEE, per germline. Trimming removed 0 bases from V and 4 bases from J, with 10 bases in between.

This clone has more than one count but fewer than ten. This chain's CDR3 is CASSSDREGYEQYF. CDR3 sequence (DNA): TGTGCCAGCAGTTCGGACAGGGAGGGGTACGAGCAGTACTTC. This chain joins TRBV6-5 and TRBJ2-7; perhaps TRBD1 as D (8 bases). V dropped 4 bases and J dropped 4 bases, with 14 bases sitting between them. This CDR3 contains 14 residues. In germline, CDR1 is MNHEY, CDR2 SVGAGI.

This chain joins TRBV10-3 and TRBJ1-1; tentatively, D is TRBD1 (6 bases). V gave up 5 bases and J gave up 1 base, with 14 bases separating them. Germline CDR1 ENHRY, CDR2 SYGVKD. This CDR3 is built from 15 residues. CDR3 nucleotide sequence: TGTGCCATCAGTTCAACCCCAGGGGAGAACACTGAAGCTTTCTTT. Residues: CAISSTPGENTEAFF.

The chain recombines TRBV7-6 with TRBJ2-7; TRBD1 matches 10 bases. CDR1 is SGHVS, CDR2 FNYEAQ, per germline. This CDR3 is 16 amino acids long. Unmatched junction bases numbered 9, after V lost 5 bases and J lost 2 bases. In nucleotides, the CDR3 is TGTGCCAGCAGCCCAATGCCGGGACAGGGGACCTACGAGCAGTACTTC. It specifies CASSPMPGQGTYEQYF.

This chain connects TRBV5-5 to TRBJ1-6; D gene uncertain. The CDR3 has 14 amino acids. Trimming stripped 1 base from V and 5 bases from J, with 7 bases between. From germline, CDR1 is SGHKS and CDR2 YYEKEE (reference sequence). The chain's CDR3 is CASSLWQDNSPLHF. In DNA, the CDR3 is TGTGCCAGCAGCTTGTGGCAGGATAATTCACCCCTCCACTTT.

The table lists this clone with a few counts. This chain joins TRBV6-5 and TRBJ1-2, with 7 bases aligning to TRBD1. V lost 2 bases, J lost 7 bases, and 10 bases stayed unmatched. CDR1 and CDR2 (germline): MNHEY, SVGAGI. The CDR3 totals 15 residues. The CDR3 sequence: CASSYADRARSGYTF. CDR3 DNA: TGTGCCAGCAGTTACGCCGACAGGGCTCGGAGTGGCTACACCTTC.

The table lists this clone with a few counts. V gene TRBV5-1 combines with J gene TRBJ1-2, with 11 bases fitting TRBD1. V lost 3 bases to trimming and J lost 6 bases; unmatched junction nucleotides: 4. This CDR3 has 14 residues. Per germline, CDR1 SGHRS and CDR2 YFSETQ. This CDR3 reads CASSSGQGADGYTF. The CDR3 region has the DNA TGCGCCAGCAGCTCCGGACAGGGGGCGGATGGCTACACCTTC. The full variable domain, completed using reference TRBV5-1 and TRBJ1-2, is KAGVTQTPRYLIKTRGQQVTLSCSPISGHRSVSWYQQTPGQGLQFLFEYFSETQRNKGNFPGRFSGRQFSNSRSEMNVSTLELGDSALYLCASSSGQGADGYTFGSGTRLTVV.

The chain is built from TRBV4-1 and TRBJ2-2, with D possibly matching TRBD1 (6 bases). Per germline, CDR1 MGHRA and CDR2 YSYEKL. Deletions cut 0 bases from V and 5 bases from J, with 16 bases between. This CDR3 is 17 amino acids long. CDR3: CASSQDGRPGETGELFF. DNA of the CDR3: TGCGCCAGCAGCCAAGATGGAAGGCCAGGGGAAACCGGGGAGCTGTTTTTT.

This rearrangement joins TRBV7-8 to TRBJ2-2; 8 bases are a match to TRBD1. J lost 3 bases, V lost 6 bases, and 6 bases had no gene match. The germline V gene has CDR1 SGHVS and CDR2 FQNEAQ. The CDR3 contains 15 residues. The CDR3 protein is CASRPRGQHTGELFF. The CDR3 DNA follows: TGTGCCAGCAGACCCAGGGGGCAGCACACCGGGGAGCTGTTTTTT.